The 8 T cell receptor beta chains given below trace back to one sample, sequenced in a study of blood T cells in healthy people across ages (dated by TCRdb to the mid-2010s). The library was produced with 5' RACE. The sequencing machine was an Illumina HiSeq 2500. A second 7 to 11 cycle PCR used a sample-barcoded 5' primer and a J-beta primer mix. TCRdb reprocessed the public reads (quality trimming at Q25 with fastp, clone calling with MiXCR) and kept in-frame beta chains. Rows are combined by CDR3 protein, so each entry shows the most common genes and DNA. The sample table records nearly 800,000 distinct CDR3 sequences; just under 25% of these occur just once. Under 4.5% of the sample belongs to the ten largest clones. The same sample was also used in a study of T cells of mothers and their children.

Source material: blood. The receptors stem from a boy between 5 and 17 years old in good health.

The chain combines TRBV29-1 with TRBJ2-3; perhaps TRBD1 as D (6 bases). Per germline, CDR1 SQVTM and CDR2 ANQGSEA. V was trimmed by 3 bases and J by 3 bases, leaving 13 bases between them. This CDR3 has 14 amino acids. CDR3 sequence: CSVDDRKGTDTQYF. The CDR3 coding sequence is TGCAGCGTTGATGACAGGAAGGGTACAGATACGCAGTATTTT.

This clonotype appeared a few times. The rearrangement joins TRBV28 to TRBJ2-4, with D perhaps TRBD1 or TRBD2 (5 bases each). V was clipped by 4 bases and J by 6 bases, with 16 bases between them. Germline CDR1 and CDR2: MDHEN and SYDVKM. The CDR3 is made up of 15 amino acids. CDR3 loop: CASSSPPRGRNIQYF. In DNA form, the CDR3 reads TGTGCCAGCAGTTCCCCCCCACGGGGCCGAAACATTCAGTACTTC.

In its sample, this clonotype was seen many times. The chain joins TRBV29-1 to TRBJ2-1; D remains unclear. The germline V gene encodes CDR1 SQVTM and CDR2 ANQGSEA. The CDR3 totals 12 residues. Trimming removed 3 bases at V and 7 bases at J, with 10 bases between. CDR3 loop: CSVEERGNEQFF. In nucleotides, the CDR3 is TGCAGCGTTGAGGAGCGTGGAAATGAGCAGTTCTTC.

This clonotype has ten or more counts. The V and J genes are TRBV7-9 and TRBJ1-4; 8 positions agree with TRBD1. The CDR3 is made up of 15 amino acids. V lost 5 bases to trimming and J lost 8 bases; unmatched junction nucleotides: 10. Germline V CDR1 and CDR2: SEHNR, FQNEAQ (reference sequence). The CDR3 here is CASSTRTGWEEKLFF. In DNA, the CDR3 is TGTGCCAGCAGCACCCGGACAGGGTGGGAGGAAAAACTGTTTTTT.

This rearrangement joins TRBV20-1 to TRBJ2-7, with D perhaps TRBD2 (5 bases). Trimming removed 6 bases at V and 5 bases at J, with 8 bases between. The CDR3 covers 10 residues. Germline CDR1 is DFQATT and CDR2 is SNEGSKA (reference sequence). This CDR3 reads CSAPEDEQYF. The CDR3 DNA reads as TGCAGTGCCCCGGAGGACGAGCAGTACTTC.

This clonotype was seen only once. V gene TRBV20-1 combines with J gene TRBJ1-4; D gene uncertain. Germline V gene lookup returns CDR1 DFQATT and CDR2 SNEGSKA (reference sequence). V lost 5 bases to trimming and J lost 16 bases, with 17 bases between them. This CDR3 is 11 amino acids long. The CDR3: CSAPGPLKGFF. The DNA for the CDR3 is TGCAGTGCTCCCGGACCCTTAAAGGGGTTTTTT.

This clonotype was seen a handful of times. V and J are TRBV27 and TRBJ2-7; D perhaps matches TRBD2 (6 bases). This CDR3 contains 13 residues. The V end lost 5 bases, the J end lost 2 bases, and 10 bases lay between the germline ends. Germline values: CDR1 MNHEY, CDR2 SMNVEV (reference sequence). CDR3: CASSAGPPYEQYF. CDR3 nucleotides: TGTGCCAGCAGTGCGGGGCCCCCCTACGAGCAGTACTTC.

DNA for the CDR3: TGCAGCGTTGAATCCAGGGGGCAAGAGCAGTTCTTC. Translation gives CSVESRGQEQFF. The rearrangement links TRBV29-1 to TRBJ2-1; 8 bases agree with TRBD1. This CDR3 has 12 residues. Trimming at V came to 2 bases and at J to 10 bases, leaving 4 bases not matched to a gene. Germline V lookup: CDR1 SQVTM, CDR2 ANQGSEA.